Below are 30 T cell receptor beta chains sequenced from a single sample in a study of T-cell memory formation after mild COVID-19. TCRdb analysed the 5' RACE reads with MiXCR anew, one entry per CDR3 protein. The data show 300,000 to 350,000 distinct CDR3 sequences, more than 13% seen once. Sequenced sample: PBMCs or a T cell subset sorted from them (not recorded which). These receptors were obtained from a man aged 18 to 30 who had mild COVID-19 (a few samples of this study predate the infection). Cell type and time point are not known.

This clonotype came up many times. The V gene is TRBV19, the J gene TRBJ1-2; possibly TRBD1 for D (5 bases). The CDR3 extends over 15 amino acids. Looked up from germline, CDR1 is LNHDA and CDR2 is SQIVND (reference sequence). The ends were cut back, 3 bases at V and 4 bases at J, with 15 bases in the middle. The CDR3 DNA is TGTGCCAGTAGTATCTTCGGGTCAGGGATCTATGGCTACACCTTC. Residues: CASSIFGSGIYGYTF.

The rearrangement links TRBV19 to TRBJ2-1; D is possibly TRBD2 (6 bases). V was cut by 9 bases and J by 3 bases, with 18 bases left in between. The CDR3 extends over 15 amino acids. Looked up from germline, CDR1 is LNHDA and CDR2 is SQIVND (reference sequence). The CDR3 nucleotides read TGTGCCAGCCGGAGTTCGGGGAGGAACTACAATGAGCAGTTCTTC. As protein: CASRSSGRNYNEQFF.

Ten or more counts support this clonotype. V gene TRBV7-2 combines with J gene TRBJ2-3, with 8 bases lining up with TRBD2. CDR1 and CDR2 from the germline V gene are SGHTA and FQGNSA. The CDR3 is 14 amino acids. Trimming took 6 bases from V and 5 from J; bases not matched to a gene: 7. As DNA, the CDR3 is TGTGCCAGCAGTCAGCCGGGAGGGGTAGATACGCAGTATTTT. Protein sequence: CASSQPGGVDTQYF. Using reference TRBV7-2 and TRBJ2-3 for the parts outside the CDR3, the full variable domain is GAGVSQSPSNKVTEKGKDVELRCDPISGHTALYWYRQSLGQGLEFLIYFQGNSAPDKSGLPSDRFSAERTGGSVSTLTIQRTQQEDSAVYLCASSQPGGVDTQYFGPGTRLTVL.

This clonotype came up many times. The chain has TRBV7-2 and TRBJ2-7; TRBD1 aligns across 7 bases. Germline CDR1 SGHTA, CDR2 FQGNSA. The CDR3 has 14 amino acids. Losses at the gene ends were 5 bases for V and 0 bases for J; bases not matched to a gene: 4. DNA for the CDR3: TGTGCCAGCAGCCCACAGGGGATCTCCTACGAGCAGTACTTC. This encodes CASSPQGISYEQYF.

The chain has TRBV14 and TRBJ1-1; 9 nucleotides align to TRBD1. V gave up 6 bases and J gave up 5 bases; unmatched junction bases: 7. Germline-derived CDR1 and CDR2 are SGHDN and FVKESK. The CDR3 is 14 amino acids. The CDR3 coding sequence is TGTGCCAGCAGTCGGGACAGGGTGGATACTGAAGCTTTCTTT. Translated: CASSRDRVDTEAFF.

This rearrangement joins TRBV7-9 to TRBJ2-5; TRBD2 matches 8 bases. Trimming at V came to 5 bases and at J to 7 bases, leaving 15 bases not matched to a gene. Germline V gene sequence: CDR1 SEHNR, CDR2 FQNEAQ (reference sequence). This CDR3 is 16 amino acids long. The CDR3 coding sequence is TGTGCCAGCAGCCCCACTAGAGCGGGGGAAGATGGGACCCAGTACTTC. This codes for CASSPTRAGEDGTQYF. The entire variable domain, with the rest obtained from reference TRBV7-9 and TRBJ2-5, is as follows: DTGVSQNPRHKITKRGQNVTFRCDPISEHNRLYWYRQTLGQGPEFLTYFQNEAQLEKSRLLSDRFSAERPKGSFSTLEIQRTEQGDSAMYLCASSPTRAGEDGTQYFGPGTRLLVL.

This clonotype was observed a few times. The V gene is TRBV12-3 or TRBV12-4, the J gene TRBJ2-5; D uncertain. Trimming took 2 bases from V and 3 from J, leaving 7 bases between them. The CDR3 is 13 residues long. The CDR3 region has the DNA TGTGCCAGCAGTTTACGGATAGAAGAGACCCAGTACTTC. Translation: CASSLRIEETQYF.

The count of this clonotype is one. A much larger clone lies a single base off, so this may be a read error. The chain employs TRBV5-1 and TRBJ2-4; either TRBD1 or TRBD2 may fit D (6 bases each). The CDR3 totals 14 residues. Germline lookup yields CDR1 SGHRS and CDR2 YFSETQ. CDR3 DNA: TGCGCCAGCAAGAGGGGGGAAGCCAAAAAAATTCAGTACTTC. Protein product: CASKRGEAKKIQYF.

J is TRBJ2-1 and V is TRBV18; a possible D gene is TRBD1 (6 bases). Deletions cut 6 bases from V and 0 bases from J, with 9 bases between. The CDR3 covers 14 residues. Per the germline V gene, CDR1 is KGHSH and CDR2 is LQKENI. The CDR3 spells CASSDSRSYNEQFF. CDR3 sequence (DNA): TGTGCCAGCTCGGACAGTCGCTCCTACAATGAGCAGTTCTTC.

V is TRBV7-3 and J is TRBJ1-1; D may be TRBD1 (5 bases). The germline CDR1 and CDR2 sequences are SGHTA and FQGTGA. The CDR3 runs to 16 residues. V lost 2 bases to trimming and J lost 4 bases, with 17 bases between them. In nucleotides, the CDR3 is TGTGCCAGCAGCTTAGAGGCCGGGCGGGGCCCCACTGAAGCTTTCTTT. It translates to CASSLEAGRGPTEAFF.

The rearrangement joins TRBV7-2 to TRBJ2-2; 8 bases are a match to TRBD2. Germline-derived CDR1 and CDR2 are SGHTA and FQGNSA. With V trimmed by 4 bases and J by 0 bases, 4 bases remained unmatched. The CDR3 length is 16 residues. Written as DNA, the CDR3 is TGTGCCAGCAGCTGGGCGGGGGGATCGAACACCGGGGAGCTGTTTTTT. It translates to CASSWAGGSNTGELFF.

The chain is built from TRBV15 and TRBJ2-2; 10 bases are a match to TRBD1. Per the germline V gene, CDR1 is LNHNV and CDR2 is YYDKDF (reference sequence). After removal of 4 bases from V and 4 bases from J, the junction contained 3 bases not matched to a gene. There are 15 residues in the CDR3. The CDR3 DNA reads TGTGCCACCAGCAACCGGGACAGGGGCACCGGGGAGCTGTTTTTT. This gives the protein CATSNRDRGTGELFF.

This clonotype came up a few times. The genes are TRBV6-2 or TRBV6-3 and TRBJ1-1, with D possibly being TRBD1 (5 bases). In germline, CDR1 is MNHEY, CDR2 SVGEGT. The CDR3 runs 15 residues. The V and J ends lost 2 bases and 2 bases respectively, with 12 bases between them. The CDR3 loop reads CASSYPRDGNTEAFF. In nucleotides, the CDR3 is TGTGCCAGCAGTTACCCCCGGGACGGTAACACTGAAGCTTTCTTT.

This clonotype has ten or more counts. The chain combines TRBV7-3 with TRBJ1-2, with 8 nucleotides matching TRBD1. The CDR3 runs to 15 residues. The germline V gene has CDR1 SGHTA and CDR2 FQGTGA. The trim removed 2 bases at V and 5 bases at J, leaving 7 bases unmatched. The CDR3 region is CASSLSRTGTYGYTF. CDR3 bases: TGTGCCAGCAGCTTATCACGGACAGGGACTTATGGCTACACCTTC.

The chain is built from TRBV21-1 and TRBJ1-5; the listed D gene, TRBD1, was not tested against the DNA. TRBV21-1 is classified as a pseudogene. The CDR3 has 16 residues. In DNA, the CDR3 is TGTGCCAGCAGCCTCGCCGAGGGACAGATCAATCAGCCCCAGCATTTT. Its protein is CASSLAEGQINQPQHF.

This clonotype appeared a few times. CDR3 bases: TGTGCCAGCAGCGCACCGGGCGATCAAGAGACCCAGTACTTC. The encoded protein is CASSAPGDQETQYF. The chain joins TRBV7-3 to TRBJ2-5; no reliable D call. Germline loops: CDR1 SGHTA, CDR2 FQGTGA. This CDR3 contains 14 residues. The ends were cut back, 5 bases at V and 2 bases at J, with 12 bases in the middle.

The chain recombines TRBV11-2 with TRBJ2-7; possibly TRBD2 for D (5 bases). V lost 4 bases and J lost 2, with 18 bases in between. The CDR3 loop spans 16 amino acids. Germline lookup yields CDR1 SGHAT and CDR2 FQNNGV. The CDR3 DNA reads as TGTGCCAGCAGCTCGACCCGGGCTAGCAGCCCCTACGAGCAGTACTTC. As protein: CASSSTRASSPYEQYF.

This chain connects TRBV18 to TRBJ2-1; tentatively, D is TRBD1 (5 bases). V lost 3 bases to trimming and J lost 8 bases, with 8 bases between them. The germline gives CDR1 KGHSH, CDR2 LQKENI. The CDR3 contains 12 residues. DNA of the CDR3: TGTGCCAGCTCACCGACAGAGGATGAGCAGTTCTTC. Translated, it gives CASSPTEDEQFF.

In this sample, this clonotype turned up a few times. V usage is TRBV18 and J usage is TRBJ2-3; 8 bases are a match to TRBD2. The CDR3 totals 16 residues. V dropped 4 bases and J dropped 3; count of bases not matched to a gene: 9. The germline CDR1 and CDR2 sequences are KGHSH and LQKENI. The CDR3 DNA follows: TGTGCCAGCTCACTCACTAGCGGAGCACCTACAGATACGCAGTATTTT. This codes for CASSLTSGAPTDTQYF. The whole variable domain, filled in from reference TRBV18 and TRBJ2-3, reads NAGVMQNPRHLVRRRGQEARLRCSPMKGHSHVYWYRQLPEEGLKFMVYLQKENIIDESGMPKERFSAEFPKEGPSILRIQQVVRGDSAAYFCASSLTSGAPTDTQYFGPGTRLTVL.

In its sample, this clonotype was seen a few times. The rearrangement uses TRBV5-1 and TRBJ2-1; 11 bases align to TRBD2. CDR1 and CDR2 (germline): SGHRS, YFSETQ. V was pared by 0 bases and J by 8 bases, with 4 bases of the junction left unmatched. The CDR3 loop spans 15 amino acids. The CDR3: CASSLVLAGVDEQFF. The CDR3 DNA follows: TGCGCCAGCAGCTTGGTACTAGCGGGGGTCGATGAGCAGTTCTTC.

This chain links TRBV18 with TRBJ2-1; D is unclear. Germline V lookup: CDR1 KGHSH, CDR2 LQKENI. V lost 4 bases to trimming and J lost 0 bases, with 13 bases between them. The CDR3 spans 16 residues. DNA for the CDR3: TGTGCCAGCTCACGAACGGCGGCAAGCTCCTACAATGAGCAGTTCTTC. Its protein is CASSRTAASSYNEQFF.

This clonotype was observed a few times. The gene calls are TRBV18 and TRBJ2-6, with D possibly matching TRBD2 (7 bases). The CDR3 has 16 residues. Germline loops: CDR1 KGHSH, CDR2 LQKENI. The V and J ends lost 6 bases and 3 bases respectively, with 15 bases between them. In DNA form, the CDR3 reads TGTGCCAGCTCGGATCGGGGGGCGCTTGGGGCCAACGTCCTGACTTTC. Amino acids: CASSDRGALGANVLTF.

This clonotype was observed a few times. This chain links TRBV4-3 with TRBJ2-6; D is perhaps TRBD2 (5 bases). The length of the CDR3 is 15 residues. V lost 2 bases to trimming and J lost 1 base, with 6 bases between them. Germline assignment: CDR1 LGHNA and CDR2 YSLEER. The CDR3 region has the DNA TGCGCCAGCAGCCAAAGCGGTTCTGGGGCCAACGTCCTGACTTTC. Its translation is CASSQSGSGANVLTF.

The rearrangement links TRBV5-1 to TRBJ2-2; maybe TRBD1 (5 bases). CDR1 is SGHRS and CDR2 is YFSETQ in the germline V gene. There are 15 residues in the CDR3. The V and J ends lost 2 bases and 3 bases respectively, with 11 bases between them. CDR3 coding DNA: TGCGCCAGCAGCTTCCCGGTGACAGACACCGGGGAGCTGTTTTTT. It specifies CASSFPVTDTGELFF.

In this sample, this clonotype turned up many times. J is TRBJ2-5 and V is TRBV20-1; TRBD1 matches 7 bases. There are 14 residues in the CDR3. CDR1 is DFQATT and CDR2 is SNEGSKA in the germline V gene (reference sequence). CDR3 residues: CSPPGLGGGETQYF. The CDR3 DNA sequence: TGCAGCCCACCCGGTCTAGGGGGCGGGGAGACCCAGTACTTC.

The chain is built from TRBV5-1 and TRBJ1-1; D remains ambiguous. V dropped 5 bases and J dropped 2 bases, with 16 bases sitting between them. This CDR3 is built from 15 residues. Germline CDR1 and CDR2: SGHRS and YFSETQ. The CDR3 protein is CASRMTINSNTEAFF. In nucleotides, the CDR3 is TGCGCCAGCAGAATGACCATAAACAGTAACACTGAAGCTTTCTTT.

The V call is TRBV27, the J call TRBJ2-7, with D tentatively TRBD1 (6 bases). V shed 0 bases and J shed 3 bases, with 12 bases lying between them. Looked up from germline, CDR1 is MNHEY and CDR2 is SMNVEV (reference sequence). This CDR3 has 15 residues. CDR3 in amino acids: CASSLSFGRGYEQYF. In DNA form, the CDR3 reads TGTGCCAGCAGTTTATCCTTTGGCAGGGGCTACGAGCAGTACTTC.

The chain employs TRBV12-3 or TRBV12-4 and TRBJ1-5; D not certain. The V and J ends lost 7 bases and 5 bases respectively, with 12 bases between them. The CDR3 has 13 residues. The CDR3, as DNA: TGTGCCAGCACTCCCACCGGAGATCAGCCCCAGCATTTT. This sequence encodes CASTPTGDQPQHF.

This clonotype has just a few counts. CDR3 protein: CASSVGQGRKEKLFF. CDR3 nucleotide sequence: TGTGCCAGCAGCGTCGGACAGGGTCGGAAAGAAAAACTGTTTTTT. This chain uses TRBV3-1 with TRBJ1-4; 8 nucleotides line up with TRBD1. Germline CDR1 and CDR2: LGHDT and YNNKEL (reference sequence). V lost 5 bases to trimming and J lost 8 bases; unmatched junction nucleotides: 10. The CDR3 is made up of 15 amino acids.

This clonotype was counted at least ten times. This chain links TRBV7-9 with TRBJ1-4; a weak D match, TRBD1 (5 bases). CDR1 is SEHNR and CDR2 is FQNEAQ in the germline V gene (reference sequence). This CDR3 is built from 16 residues. Trimming shortened V by 3 bases and J by 2 bases, and 13 bases separated the two germline ends. CDR3 region: CASSFGGSGTNEKLFF. CDR3 coding DNA: TGTGCCAGCAGCTTCGGTGGTTCAGGGACTAATGAAAAACTGTTTTTT.